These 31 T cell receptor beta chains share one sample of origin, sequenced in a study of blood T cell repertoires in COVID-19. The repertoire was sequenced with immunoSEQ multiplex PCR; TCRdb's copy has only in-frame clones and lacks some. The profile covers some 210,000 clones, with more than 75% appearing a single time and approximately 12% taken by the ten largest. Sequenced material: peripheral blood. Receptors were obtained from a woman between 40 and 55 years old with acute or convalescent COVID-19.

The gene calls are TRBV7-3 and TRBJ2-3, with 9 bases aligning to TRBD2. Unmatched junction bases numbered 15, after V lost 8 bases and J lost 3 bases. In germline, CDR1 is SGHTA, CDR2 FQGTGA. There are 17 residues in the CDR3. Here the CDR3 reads CASAQGLAGWLTDTQYF. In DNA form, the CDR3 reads TGTGCCAGCGCCCAGGGGCTAGCGGGGTGGTTGACAGATACGCAGTATTTT. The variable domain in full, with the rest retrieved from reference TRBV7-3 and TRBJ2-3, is GAGVSQTPSNKVTEKGKYVELRCDPISGHTALYWYRQSLGQGPEFLIYFQGTGAADDSGLPNDRFFAVRPEGSVSTLKIQRTERGDSAVYLCASAQGLAGWLTDTQYFGPGTRLTVL.

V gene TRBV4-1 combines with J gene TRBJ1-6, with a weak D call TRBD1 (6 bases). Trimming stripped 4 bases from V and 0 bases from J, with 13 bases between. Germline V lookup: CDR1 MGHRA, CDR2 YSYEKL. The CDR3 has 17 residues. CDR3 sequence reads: CASSLRDTSSYNSPLHF. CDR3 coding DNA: TGCGCCAGCAGCCTCCGGGACACGAGCTCCTATAATTCACCCCTCCACTTT.

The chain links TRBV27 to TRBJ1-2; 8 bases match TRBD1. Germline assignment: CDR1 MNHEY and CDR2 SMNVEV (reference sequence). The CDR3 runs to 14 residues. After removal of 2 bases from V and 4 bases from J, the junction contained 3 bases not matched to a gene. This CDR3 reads CASSLQGARYGYTF. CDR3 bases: TGTGCCAGCAGTTTACAGGGGGCCCGCTATGGCTACACCTTC.

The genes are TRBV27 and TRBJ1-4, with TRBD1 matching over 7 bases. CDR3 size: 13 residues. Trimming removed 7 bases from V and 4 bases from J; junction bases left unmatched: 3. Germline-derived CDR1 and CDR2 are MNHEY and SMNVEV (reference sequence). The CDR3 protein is CASTDRVNEKLFF. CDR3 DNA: TGTGCCAGCACCGACAGGGTTAATGAAAAACTGTTTTTT.

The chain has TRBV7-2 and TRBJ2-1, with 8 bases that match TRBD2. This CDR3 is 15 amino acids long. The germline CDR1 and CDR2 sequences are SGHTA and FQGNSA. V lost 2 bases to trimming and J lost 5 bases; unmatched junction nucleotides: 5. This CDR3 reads CASSLLAGTHNEQFF. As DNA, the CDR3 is TGTGCCAGCAGCTTACTAGCGGGTACCCACAATGAGCAGTTCTTC.

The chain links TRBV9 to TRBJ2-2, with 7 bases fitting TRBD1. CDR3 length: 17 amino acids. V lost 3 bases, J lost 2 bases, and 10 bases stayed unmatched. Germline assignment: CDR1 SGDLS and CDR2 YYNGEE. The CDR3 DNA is TGTGCCAGCAGCGCACAGGGGACACGGCTCAACACCGGGGAGCTGTTTTTT. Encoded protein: CASSAQGTRLNTGELFF. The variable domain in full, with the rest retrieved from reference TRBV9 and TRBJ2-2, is DSGVTQTPKHLITATGQRVTLRCSPRSGDLSVYWYQQSLDQGLQFLIQYYNGEERAKGNILERFSAQQFPDLHSELNLSSLELGDSALYFCASSAQGTRLNTGELFFGEGSRLTVL.

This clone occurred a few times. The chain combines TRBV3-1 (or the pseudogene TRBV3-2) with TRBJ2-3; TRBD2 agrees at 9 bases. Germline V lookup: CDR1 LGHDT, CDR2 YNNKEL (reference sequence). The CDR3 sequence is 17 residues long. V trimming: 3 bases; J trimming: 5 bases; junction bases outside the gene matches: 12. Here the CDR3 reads CASSHRGRASEGDTQYF. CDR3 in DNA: TGTGCCAGCAGCCACCGCGGGAGGGCCTCGGAGGGAGATACGCAGTATTTT.

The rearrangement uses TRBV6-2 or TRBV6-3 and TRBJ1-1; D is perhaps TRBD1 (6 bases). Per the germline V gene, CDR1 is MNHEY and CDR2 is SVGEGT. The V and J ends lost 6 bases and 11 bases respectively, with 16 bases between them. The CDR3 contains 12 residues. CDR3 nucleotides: TGTGCCAGCAGCCTTACCAGGGGAGACGCTTTCTTT. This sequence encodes CASSLTRGDAFF.

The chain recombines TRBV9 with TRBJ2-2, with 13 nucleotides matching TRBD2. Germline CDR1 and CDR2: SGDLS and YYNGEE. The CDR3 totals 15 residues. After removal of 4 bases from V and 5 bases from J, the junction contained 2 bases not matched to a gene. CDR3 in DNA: TGTGCCAGCAGCAGGGGACTAGCGGGAACCGGGGAGCTGTTTTTT. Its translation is CASSRGLAGTGELFF. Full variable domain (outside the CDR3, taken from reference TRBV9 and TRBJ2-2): DSGVTQTPKHLITATGQRVTLRCSPRSGDLSVYWYQQSLDQGLQFLIQYYNGEERAKGNILERFSAQQFPDLHSELNLSSLELGDSALYFCASSRGLAGTGELFFGEGSRLTVL.

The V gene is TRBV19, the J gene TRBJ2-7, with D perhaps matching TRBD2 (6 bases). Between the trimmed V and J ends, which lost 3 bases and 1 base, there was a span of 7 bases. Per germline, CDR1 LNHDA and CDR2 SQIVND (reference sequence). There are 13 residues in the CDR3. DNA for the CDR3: TGTGCCAGTAGTATCGGGGGTTCCTACGAGCAGTACTTC. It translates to CASSIGGSYEQYF.

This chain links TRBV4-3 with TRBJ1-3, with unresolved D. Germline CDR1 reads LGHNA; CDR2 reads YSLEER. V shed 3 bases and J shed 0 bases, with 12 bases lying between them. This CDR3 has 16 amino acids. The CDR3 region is CASSQNPGSSGNTIYF. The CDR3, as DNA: TGCGCCAGCAGCCAGAATCCAGGAAGCTCTGGAAACACCATATATTTT.

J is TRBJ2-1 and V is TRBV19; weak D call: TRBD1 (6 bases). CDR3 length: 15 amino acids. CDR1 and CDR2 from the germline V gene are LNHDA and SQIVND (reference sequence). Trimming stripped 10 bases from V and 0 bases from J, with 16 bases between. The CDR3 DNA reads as TGTGCCACCAGTGGACAGAAAAGCTCCTACAATGAGCAGTTCTTC. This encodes CATSGQKSSYNEQFF.

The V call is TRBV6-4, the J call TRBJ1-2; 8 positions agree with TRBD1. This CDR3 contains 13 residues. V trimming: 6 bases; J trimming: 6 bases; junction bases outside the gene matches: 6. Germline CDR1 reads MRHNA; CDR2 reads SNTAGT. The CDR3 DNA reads TGTGCCAGCAGGGGGACAGGTGGGAATGGCTACACCTTC. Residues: CASRGTGGNGYTF.

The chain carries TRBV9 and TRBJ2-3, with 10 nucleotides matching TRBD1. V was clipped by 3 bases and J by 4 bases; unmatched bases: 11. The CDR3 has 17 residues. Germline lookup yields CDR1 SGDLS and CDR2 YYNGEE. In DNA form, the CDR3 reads TGTGCCAGCAGCGCTTCGACTGGGGGACAGGGGTCAGATACGCAGTATTTT. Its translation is CASSASTGGQGSDTQYF.

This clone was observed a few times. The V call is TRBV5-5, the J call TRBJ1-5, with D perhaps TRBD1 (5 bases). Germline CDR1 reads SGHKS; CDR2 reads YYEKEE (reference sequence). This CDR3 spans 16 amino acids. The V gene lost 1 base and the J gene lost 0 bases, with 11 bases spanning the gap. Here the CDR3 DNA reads TGTGCCAGCAGCTTGCGCGGGGGGGATAGCAATCAGCCCCAGCATTTT. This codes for CASSLRGGDSNQPQHF.

This CDR3 is CASSQSPASGRSYEQYF. DNA of the CDR3: TGTGCCAGCAGCCAAAGCCCGGCTAGCGGACGCTCCTACGAGCAGTACTTC. V is TRBV3-1 (or the pseudogene TRBV3-2) and J is TRBJ2-7; TRBD2 aligns across 7 bases. V was pared by 2 bases and J by 0 bases, with 10 bases of the junction left unmatched. Germline V CDR1 and CDR2: LGHDT, YNNKEL (reference sequence). The CDR3 is 17 amino acids.

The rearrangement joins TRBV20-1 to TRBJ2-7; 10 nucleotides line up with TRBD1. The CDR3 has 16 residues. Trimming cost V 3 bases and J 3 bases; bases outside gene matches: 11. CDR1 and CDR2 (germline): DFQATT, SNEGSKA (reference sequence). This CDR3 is CSASDRGRAFVYEQYF. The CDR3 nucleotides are TGCAGTGCTAGTGACAGGGGGCGGGCTTTTGTCTACGAGCAGTACTTC.

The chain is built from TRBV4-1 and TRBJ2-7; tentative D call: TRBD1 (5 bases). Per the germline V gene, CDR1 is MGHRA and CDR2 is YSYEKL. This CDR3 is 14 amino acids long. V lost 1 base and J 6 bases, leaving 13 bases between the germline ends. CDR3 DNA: TGCGCCAGCAGCCAAGGTCCAGGGATGGGCGAGCAGTACTTC. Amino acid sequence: CASSQGPGMGEQYF.

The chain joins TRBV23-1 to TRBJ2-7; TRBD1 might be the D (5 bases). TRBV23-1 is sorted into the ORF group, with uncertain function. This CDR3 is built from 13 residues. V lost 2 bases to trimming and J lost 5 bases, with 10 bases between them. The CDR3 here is CASSQTTGHEQYF. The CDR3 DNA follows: TGCGCCAGCAGTCAAACAACAGGACACGAGCAGTACTTC.

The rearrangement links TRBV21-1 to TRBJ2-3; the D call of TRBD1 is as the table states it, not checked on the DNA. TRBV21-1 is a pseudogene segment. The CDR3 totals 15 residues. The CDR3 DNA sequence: TGTGCCAGCAGCAAAGAACAGATACTCACAGATACGCAGTATTTT. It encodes CASSKEQILTDTQYF.

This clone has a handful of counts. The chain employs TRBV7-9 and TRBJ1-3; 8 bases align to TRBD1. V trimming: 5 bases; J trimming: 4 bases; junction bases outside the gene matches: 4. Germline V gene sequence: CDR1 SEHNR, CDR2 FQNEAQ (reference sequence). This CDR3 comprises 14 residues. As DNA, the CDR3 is TGTGCCAGCAGCCCAGGACAGGGCGGAAACACCATATATTTT. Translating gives CASSPGQGGNTIYF.

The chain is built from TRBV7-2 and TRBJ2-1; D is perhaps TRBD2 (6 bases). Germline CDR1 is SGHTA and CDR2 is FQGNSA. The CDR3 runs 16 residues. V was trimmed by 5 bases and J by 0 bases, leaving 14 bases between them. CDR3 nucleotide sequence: TGTGCCAGCAGCCTACGGGCGGGATTCTCCTACAATGAGCAGTTCTTC. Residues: CASSLRAGFSYNEQFF.

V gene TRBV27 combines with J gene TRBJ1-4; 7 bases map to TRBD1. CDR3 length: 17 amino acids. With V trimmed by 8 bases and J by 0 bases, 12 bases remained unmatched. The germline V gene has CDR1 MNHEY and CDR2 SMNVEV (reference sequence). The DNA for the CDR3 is TGTGCCAGCTCCTTGACAGGGCGCACATCAACTAATGAAAAACTGTTTTTT. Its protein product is CASSLTGRTSTNEKLFF.

The CDR3: CASRRPGTSGREEQFF. The CDR3, as DNA: TGTGCCAGCAGGCGCCCCGGGACTAGCGGGAGGGAAGAGCAGTTCTTC. The gene calls are TRBV28 and TRBJ2-1, with 16 bases lining up with TRBD2. Germline V gene sequence: CDR1 MDHEN, CDR2 SYDVKM. Trimming removed 6 bases from V and 10 bases from J; junction bases left unmatched: 9. The CDR3 is 16 amino acids.

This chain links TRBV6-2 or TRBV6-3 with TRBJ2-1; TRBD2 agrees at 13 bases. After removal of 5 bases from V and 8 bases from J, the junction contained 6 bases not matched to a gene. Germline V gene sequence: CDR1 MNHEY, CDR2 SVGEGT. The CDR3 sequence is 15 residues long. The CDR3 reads CASSTTSGREYEQFF. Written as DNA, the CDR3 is TGTGCCAGCAGTACAACTAGCGGGAGGGAGTATGAGCAGTTCTTC.

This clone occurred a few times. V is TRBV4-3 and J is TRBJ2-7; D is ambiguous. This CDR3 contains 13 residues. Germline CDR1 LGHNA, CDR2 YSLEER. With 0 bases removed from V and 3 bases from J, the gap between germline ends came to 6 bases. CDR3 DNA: TGCGCCAGCAGCCAAGATCTATTCTACGAGCAGTACTTC. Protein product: CASSQDLFYEQYF.

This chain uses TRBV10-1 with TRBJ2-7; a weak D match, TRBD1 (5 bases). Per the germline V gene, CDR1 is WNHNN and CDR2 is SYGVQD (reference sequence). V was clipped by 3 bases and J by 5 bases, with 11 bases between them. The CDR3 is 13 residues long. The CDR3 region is CASSERGLNEQYF. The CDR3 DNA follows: TGCGCCAGCAGTGAAAGGGGATTGAACGAGCAGTACTTC.

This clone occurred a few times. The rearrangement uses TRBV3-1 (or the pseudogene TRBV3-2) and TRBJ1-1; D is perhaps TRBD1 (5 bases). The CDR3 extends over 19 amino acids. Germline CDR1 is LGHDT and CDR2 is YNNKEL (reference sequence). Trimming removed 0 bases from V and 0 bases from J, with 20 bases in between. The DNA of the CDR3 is TGTGCCAGCAGCCAAGATTTTTGGTTGGGGCTTACGGTGAACACTGAAGCTTTCTTT. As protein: CASSQDFWLGLTVNTEAFF.

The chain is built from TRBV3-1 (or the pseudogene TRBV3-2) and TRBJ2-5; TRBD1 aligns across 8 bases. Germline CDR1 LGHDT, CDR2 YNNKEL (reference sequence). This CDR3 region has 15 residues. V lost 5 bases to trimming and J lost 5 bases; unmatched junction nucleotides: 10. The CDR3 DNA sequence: TGTGCCAGCAGCACTCGGACAGGGACGACGGAGACCCAGTACTTC. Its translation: CASSTRTGTTETQYF.

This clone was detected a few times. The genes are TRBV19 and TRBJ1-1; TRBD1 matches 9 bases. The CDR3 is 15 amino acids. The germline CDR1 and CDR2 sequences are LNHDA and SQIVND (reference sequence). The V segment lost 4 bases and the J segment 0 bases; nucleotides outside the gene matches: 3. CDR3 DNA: TGTGCCAGTAGTAGGGACAGGGCCTTGAACACTGAAGCTTTCTTT. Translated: CASSRDRALNTEAFF.

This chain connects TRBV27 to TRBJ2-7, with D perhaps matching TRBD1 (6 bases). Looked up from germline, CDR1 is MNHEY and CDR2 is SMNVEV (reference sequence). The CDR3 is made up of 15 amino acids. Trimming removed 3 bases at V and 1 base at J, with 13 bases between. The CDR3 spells CASSFGQTLSYEQYF. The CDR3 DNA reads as TGTGCCAGCAGTTTCGGACAGACCTTATCCTACGAGCAGTACTTC.